Sequencing of this TCR beta chain was carried out in a study of blood T cell repertoires in COVID-19. The CDR3 runs to 15 residues. V was clipped by 0 bases and J by 1 base, with 9 bases between them. Per the germline V gene, CDR1 is SGHAT and CDR2 is FQNNGV. Method: immunoSEQ multiplex PCR; TCRdb's copy keeps in-frame clones and lacks some. The table records 200,000 to 250,000 clones, just over 85% of them present only once. This TCR was sampled from a man aged 30 to 45 who had recovered from COVID-19. The chain uses TRBV11-2 and TRBJ1-2; D unclear. Sequencing was carried out using peripheral blood. Written as DNA, the CDR3 is TGTGCCAGCAGCTTAGATTGGGGAGGTAACTATGGCTACACCTTC. Protein product: CASSLDWGGNYGYTF.